The T cell receptor (beta chain) under discussion was sequenced for a study of blood T cells in healthy people across ages. At the level of the study: Template switching retrieved approximately one barcoded beta molecule for each two T cells.

The CDR3 sequence is 12 residues long. Deletions cut 4 bases from V and 8 bases from J, with 12 bases between. Per germline, CDR1 SGHRS and CDR2 YFSETQ. The second PCR ran roughly 6 to 11 cycles with a sample-barcoded 5' primer and J-beta primers. The template-switch adaptor, which had 12 random nucleotides, put a tag on each cDNA molecule. TCRdb redid the calling of the 5' RACE reads with MiXCR, one entry per CDR3 protein. The sample has 750,000 to 950,000 distinct CDR3 sequences; roughly 25% are singletons. These data also formed part of another study, on T cells of mothers and their children. That study adds: Related and unrelated pairs show TCR recombination output that thymic selection shapes similarly.

Sequencing was carried out using blood. The sequence was obtained from a boy aged 5 to 17 in good health. The rearrangement links TRBV5-1 to TRBJ1-1; tentative D call: TRBD1 (5 bases). The CDR3 DNA is TGCGCCAGCAGCATGACGGGGGAGGAAGCTTTCTTT. Translation gives CASSMTGEEAFF.